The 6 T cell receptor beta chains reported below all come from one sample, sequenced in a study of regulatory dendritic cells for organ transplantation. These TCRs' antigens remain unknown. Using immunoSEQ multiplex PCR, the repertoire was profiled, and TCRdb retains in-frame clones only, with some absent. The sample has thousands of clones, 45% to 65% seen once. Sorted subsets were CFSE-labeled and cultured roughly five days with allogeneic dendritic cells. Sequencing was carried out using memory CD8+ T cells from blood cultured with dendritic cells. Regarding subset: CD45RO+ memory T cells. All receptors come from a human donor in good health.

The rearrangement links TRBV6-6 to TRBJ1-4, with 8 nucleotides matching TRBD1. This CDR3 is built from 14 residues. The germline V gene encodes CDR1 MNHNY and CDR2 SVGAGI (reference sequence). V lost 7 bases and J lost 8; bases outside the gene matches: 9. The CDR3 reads CASTSDRGGEKLFF. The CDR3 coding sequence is TGTGCCAGCACTTCCGACAGGGGAGGGGAAAAACTGTTTTTT.

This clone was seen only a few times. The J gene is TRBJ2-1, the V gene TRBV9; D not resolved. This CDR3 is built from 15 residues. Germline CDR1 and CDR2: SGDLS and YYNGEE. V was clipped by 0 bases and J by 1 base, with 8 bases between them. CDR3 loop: CASSVALLSYNEQFF. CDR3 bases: TGTGCCAGCAGCGTAGCCCTACTTTCCTACAATGAGCAGTTCTTC.

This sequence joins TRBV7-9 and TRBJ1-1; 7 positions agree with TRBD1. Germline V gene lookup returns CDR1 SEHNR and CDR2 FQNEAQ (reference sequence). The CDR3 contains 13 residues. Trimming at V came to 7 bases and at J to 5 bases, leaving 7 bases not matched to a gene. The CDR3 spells CASKTTGETEAFF. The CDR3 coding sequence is TGTGCCAGCAAGACAACAGGGGAAACTGAAGCTTTCTTT.

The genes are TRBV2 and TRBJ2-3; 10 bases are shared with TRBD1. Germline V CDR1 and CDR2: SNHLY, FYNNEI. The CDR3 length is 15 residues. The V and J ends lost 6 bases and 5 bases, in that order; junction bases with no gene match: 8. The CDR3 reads CASSWGQGLGDTQYF. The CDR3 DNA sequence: TGTGCCAGCAGCTGGGGACAGGGGCTTGGAGATACGCAGTATTTT.

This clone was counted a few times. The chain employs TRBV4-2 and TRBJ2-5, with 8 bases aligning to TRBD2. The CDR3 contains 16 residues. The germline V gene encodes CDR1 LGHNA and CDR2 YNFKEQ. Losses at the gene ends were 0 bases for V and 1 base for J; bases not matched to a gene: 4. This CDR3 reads CASSQELSGAQETQYF. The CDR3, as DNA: TGTGCCAGCAGCCAAGAGCTTAGCGGGGCCCAAGAGACCCAGTACTTC.

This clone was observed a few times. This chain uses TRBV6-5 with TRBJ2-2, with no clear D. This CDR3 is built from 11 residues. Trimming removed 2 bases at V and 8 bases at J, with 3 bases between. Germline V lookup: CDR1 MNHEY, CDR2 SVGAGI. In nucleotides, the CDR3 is TGTGCCAGCAGTTACGCGGGGGAGCTGTTTTTT. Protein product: CASSYAGELFF.